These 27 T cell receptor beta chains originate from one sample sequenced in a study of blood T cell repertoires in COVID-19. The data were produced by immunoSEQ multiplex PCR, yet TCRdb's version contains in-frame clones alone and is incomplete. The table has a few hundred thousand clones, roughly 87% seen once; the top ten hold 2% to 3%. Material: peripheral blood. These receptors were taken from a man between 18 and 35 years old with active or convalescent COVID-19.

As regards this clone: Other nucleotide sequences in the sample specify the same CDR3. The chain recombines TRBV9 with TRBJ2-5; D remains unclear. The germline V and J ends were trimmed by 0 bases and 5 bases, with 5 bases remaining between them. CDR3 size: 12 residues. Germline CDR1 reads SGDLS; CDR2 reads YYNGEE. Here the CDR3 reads CASSVAGETQYF. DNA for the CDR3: TGTGCCAGCAGCGTAGCGGGTGAGACCCAGTACTTC.

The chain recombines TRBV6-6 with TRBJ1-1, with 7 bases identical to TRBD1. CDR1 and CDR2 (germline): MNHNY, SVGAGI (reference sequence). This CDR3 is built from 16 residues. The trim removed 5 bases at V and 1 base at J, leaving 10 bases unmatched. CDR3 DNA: TGTGCCAGCAGTCCCCAACAGGGGAGAGGGAACACTGAAGCTTTCTTT. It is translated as CASSPQQGRGNTEAFF.

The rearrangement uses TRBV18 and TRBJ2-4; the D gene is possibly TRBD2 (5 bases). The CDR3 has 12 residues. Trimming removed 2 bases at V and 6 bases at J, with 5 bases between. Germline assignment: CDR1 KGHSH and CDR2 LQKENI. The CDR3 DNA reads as TGTGCCAGCTCACCAGAGGGAAACATTCAGTACTTC. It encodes CASSPEGNIQYF. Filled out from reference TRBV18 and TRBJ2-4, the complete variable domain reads NAGVMQNPRHLVRRRGQEARLRCSPMKGHSHVYWYRQLPEEGLKFMVYLQKENIIDESGMPKERFSAEFPKEGPSILRIQQVVRGDSAAYFCASSPEGNIQYFGAGTRLSVL.

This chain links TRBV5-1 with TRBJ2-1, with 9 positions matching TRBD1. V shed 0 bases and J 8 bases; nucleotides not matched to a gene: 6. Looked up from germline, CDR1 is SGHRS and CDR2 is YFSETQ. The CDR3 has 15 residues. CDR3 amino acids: CASSLVTGGLDEQFF. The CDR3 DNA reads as TGCGCCAGCAGCTTGGTAACAGGGGGCTTGGATGAGCAGTTCTTC.

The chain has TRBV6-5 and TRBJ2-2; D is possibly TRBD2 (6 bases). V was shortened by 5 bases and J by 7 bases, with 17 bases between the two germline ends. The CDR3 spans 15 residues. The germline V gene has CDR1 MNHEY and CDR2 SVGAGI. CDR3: CASSPRRGFGGELFF. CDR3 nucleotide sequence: TGTGCCAGCAGTCCCCGACGGGGGTTCGGCGGGGAGCTGTTTTTT.

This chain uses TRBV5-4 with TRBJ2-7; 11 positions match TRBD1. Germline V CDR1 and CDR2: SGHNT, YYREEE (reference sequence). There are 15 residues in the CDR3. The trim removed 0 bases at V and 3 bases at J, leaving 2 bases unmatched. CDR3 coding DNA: TGTGCCAGCAGCTTGGCCGGGACAGGGGGCTACGAGCAGTACTTC. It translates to CASSLAGTGGYEQYF. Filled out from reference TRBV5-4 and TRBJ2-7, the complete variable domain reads ETGVTQSPTHLIKTRGQQVTLRCSSQSGHNTVSWYQQALGQGPQFIFQYYREEENGRGNFPPRFSGLQFPNYSSELNVNALELDDSALYLCASSLAGTGGYEQYFGPGTRLTVT.

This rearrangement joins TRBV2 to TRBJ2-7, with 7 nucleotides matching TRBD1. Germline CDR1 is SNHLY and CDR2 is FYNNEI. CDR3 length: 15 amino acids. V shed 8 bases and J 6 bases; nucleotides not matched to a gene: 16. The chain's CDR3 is CASGPGQTFLGEQYF. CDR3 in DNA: TGTGCCAGCGGACCGGGACAGACCTTTCTCGGCGAGCAGTACTTC.

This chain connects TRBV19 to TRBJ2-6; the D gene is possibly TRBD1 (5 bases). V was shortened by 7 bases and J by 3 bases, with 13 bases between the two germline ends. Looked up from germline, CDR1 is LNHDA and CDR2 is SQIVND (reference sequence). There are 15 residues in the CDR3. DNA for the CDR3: TGTGCCAGTACGCGCAGGGATGATGGGGCCAACGTCCTGACTTTC. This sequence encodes CASTRRDDGANVLTF.

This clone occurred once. The CDR3 loop is CASSQLNSPGLYYEQYF. The CDR3 DNA is TGCGCCAGCAGCCAACTAAATAGCCCCGGGTTATACTACGAGCAGTACTTC. The chain combines TRBV4-1 with TRBJ2-7; D is ambiguous. The ends were cut back, 2 bases at V and 3 bases at J, with 20 bases in the middle. The CDR3 contains 17 residues. The germline CDR1 and CDR2 sequences are MGHRA and YSYEKL.

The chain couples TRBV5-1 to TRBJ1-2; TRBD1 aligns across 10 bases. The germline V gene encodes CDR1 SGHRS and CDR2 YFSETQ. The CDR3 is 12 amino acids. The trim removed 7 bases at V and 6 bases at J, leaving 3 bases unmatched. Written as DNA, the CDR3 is TGCGCCAGCCTCGGGACAGGGGATGGCTACACCTTC. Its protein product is CASLGTGDGYTF.

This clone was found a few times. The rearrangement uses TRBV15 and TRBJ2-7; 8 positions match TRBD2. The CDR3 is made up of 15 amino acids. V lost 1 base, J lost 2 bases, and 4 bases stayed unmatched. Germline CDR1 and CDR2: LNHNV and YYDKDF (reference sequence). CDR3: CATSRGVAGTYEQYF. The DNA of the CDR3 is TGTGCCACCAGCAGAGGGGTAGCGGGGACCTACGAGCAGTACTTC. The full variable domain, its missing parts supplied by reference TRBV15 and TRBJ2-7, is DAMVIQNPRYQVTQFGKPVTLSCSQTLNHNVMYWYQQKSSQAPKLLFHYYDKDFNNEADTPDNFQSRRPNTSFCFLDIRSPGLGDTAMYLCATSRGVAGTYEQYFGPGTRLTVT.

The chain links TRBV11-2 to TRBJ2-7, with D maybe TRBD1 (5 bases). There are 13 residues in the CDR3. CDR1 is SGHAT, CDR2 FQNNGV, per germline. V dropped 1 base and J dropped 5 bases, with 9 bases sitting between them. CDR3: CASSLGGLNEQYF. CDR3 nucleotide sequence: TGTGCCAGCAGCTTAGGGGGCCTAAACGAGCAGTACTTC.

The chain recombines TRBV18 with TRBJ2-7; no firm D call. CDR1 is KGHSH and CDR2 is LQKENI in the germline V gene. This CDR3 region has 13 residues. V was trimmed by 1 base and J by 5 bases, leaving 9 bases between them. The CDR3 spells CASSPRLSDEQYF. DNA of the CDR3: TGTGCCAGCTCACCACGGCTTTCCGACGAGCAGTACTTC.

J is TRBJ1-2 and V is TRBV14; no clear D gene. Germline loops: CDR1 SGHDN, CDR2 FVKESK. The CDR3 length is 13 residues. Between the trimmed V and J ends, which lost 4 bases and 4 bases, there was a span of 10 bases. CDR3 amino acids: CASSPRAGYGYTF. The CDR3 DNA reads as TGTGCCAGCAGCCCAAGGGCGGGCTATGGCTACACCTTC.

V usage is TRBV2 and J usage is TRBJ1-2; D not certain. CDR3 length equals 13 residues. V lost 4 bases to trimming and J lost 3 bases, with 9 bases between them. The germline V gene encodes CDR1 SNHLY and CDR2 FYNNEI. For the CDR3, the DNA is TGTGCCAGCAGTGTCTCAGGTTACTATGGCTACACCTTC. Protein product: CASSVSGYYGYTF.

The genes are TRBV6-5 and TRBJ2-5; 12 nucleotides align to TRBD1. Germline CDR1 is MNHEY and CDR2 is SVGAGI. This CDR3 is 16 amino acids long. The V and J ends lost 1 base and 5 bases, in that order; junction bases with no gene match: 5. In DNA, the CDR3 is TGTGCCAGCAGTTACTACGGGACAGGGGGCTCGGAGACCCAGTACTTC. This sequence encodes CASSYYGTGGSETQYF.

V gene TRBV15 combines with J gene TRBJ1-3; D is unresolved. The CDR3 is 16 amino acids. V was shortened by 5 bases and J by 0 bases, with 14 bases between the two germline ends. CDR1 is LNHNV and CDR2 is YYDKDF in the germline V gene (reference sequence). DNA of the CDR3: TGTGCCACCAGCTTCGGATGGGGAGACTCTGGAAACACCATATATTTT. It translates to CATSFGWGDSGNTIYF.

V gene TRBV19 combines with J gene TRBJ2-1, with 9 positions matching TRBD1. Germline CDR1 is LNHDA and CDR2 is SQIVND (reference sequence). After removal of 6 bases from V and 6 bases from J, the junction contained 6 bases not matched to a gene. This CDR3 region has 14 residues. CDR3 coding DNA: TGTGCCAGTAGGGGACAGGGCGTCGTCAATGAGCAGTTCTTC. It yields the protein CASRGQGVVNEQFF.

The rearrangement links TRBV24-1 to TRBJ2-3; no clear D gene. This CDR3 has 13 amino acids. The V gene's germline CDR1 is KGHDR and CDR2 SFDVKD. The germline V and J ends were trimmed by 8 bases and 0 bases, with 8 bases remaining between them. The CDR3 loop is CATKIHSTDTQYF. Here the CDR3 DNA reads TGTGCCACCAAAATACACAGCACAGATACGCAGTATTTT.

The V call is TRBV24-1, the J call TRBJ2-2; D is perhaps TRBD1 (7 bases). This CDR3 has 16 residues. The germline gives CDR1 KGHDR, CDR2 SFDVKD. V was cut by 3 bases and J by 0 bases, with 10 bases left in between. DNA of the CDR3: TGTGCCACCAGTGATCCAGGGGGGTCGAACACCGGGGAGCTGTTTTTT. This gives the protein CATSDPGGSNTGELFF.

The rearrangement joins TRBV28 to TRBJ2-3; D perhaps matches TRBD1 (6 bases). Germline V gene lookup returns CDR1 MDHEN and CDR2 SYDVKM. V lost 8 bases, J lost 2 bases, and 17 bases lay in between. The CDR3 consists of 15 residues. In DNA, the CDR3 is TGTGCCAGCGTTACCGGGAACAGGGCCACAGATACGCAGTATTTT. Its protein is CASVTGNRATDTQYF. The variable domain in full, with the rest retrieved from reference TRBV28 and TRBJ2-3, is DVKVTQSSRYLVKRTGEKVFLECVQDMDHENMFWYRQDPGLGLRLIYFSYDVKMKEKGDIPEGYSVSREKKERFSLILESASTNQTSMYLCASVTGNRATDTQYFGPGTRLTVL.

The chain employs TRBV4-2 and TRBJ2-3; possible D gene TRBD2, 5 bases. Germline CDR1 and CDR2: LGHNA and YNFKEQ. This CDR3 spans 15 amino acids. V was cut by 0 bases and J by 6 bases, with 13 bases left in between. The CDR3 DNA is TGTGCCAGCAGCCAAGATTGGGCTAGCAGGGATACGCAGTATTTT. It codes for CASSQDWASRDTQYF.

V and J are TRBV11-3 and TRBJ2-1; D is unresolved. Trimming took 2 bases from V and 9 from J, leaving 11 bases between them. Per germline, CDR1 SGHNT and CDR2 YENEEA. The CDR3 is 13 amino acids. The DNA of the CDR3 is TGTGCCAGCAGCTTAACTAAGTTTACTGAGCAGTTCTTC. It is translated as CASSLTKFTEQFF.

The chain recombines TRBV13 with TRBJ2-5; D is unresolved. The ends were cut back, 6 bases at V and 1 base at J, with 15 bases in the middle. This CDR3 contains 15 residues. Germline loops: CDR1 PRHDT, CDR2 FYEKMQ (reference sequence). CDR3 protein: CASRRARQTQETQYF. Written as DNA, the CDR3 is TGTGCCAGCAGACGAGCCAGACAAACCCAAGAGACCCAGTACTTC.

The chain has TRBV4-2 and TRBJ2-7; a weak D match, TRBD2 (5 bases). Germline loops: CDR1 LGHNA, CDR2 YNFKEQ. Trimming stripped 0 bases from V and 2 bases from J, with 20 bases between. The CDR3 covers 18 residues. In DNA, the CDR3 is TGTGCCAGCAGCCAAGATAAGATCCGGGGATCGACTCCCTACGAGCAGTACTTC. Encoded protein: CASSQDKIRGSTPYEQYF.

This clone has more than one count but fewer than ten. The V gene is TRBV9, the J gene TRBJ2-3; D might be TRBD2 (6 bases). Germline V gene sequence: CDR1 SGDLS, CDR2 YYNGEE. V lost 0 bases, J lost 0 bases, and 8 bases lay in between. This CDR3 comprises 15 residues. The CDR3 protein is CASSVESGSTDTQYF. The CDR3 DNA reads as TGTGCCAGCAGCGTAGAGAGCGGGAGCACAGATACGCAGTATTTT.

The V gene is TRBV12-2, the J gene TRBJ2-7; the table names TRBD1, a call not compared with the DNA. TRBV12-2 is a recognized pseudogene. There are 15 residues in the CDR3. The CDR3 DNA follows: TGTGCAAGTCGCTTAGCGGAGGGGGCTACCTACGAGCAGTACTTC. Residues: CASRLAEGATYEQYF.